The 31 T cell receptor beta chains below all came from one sample that was sequenced in a study of CD8 T cells in ankylosing spondylitis. From the 5' RACE reads, TCRdb called clonotypes with MiXCR, one entry per CDR3 protein. The table has under 950,000 distinct CDR3 sequences, 15% to 20% seen once. Their recognized antigens are unknown. Broader study findings: There was a TCR beta motif, made of roughly eight highly homologous variants, that appeared characteristic of ankylosing spondylitis blood.

The sample comprised blood, either unsorted or a sorted T cell fraction (not recorded which). The receptors were sampled from a male donor with ankylosing spondylitis.

The table lists this clonotype with many counts. The CDR3 loop is CASRGRVTGELFF. DNA for the CDR3: TGTGCCAGCAGGGGACGGGTAACCGGGGAGCTGTTTTTT. The genes are TRBV6-2 or TRBV6-3 and TRBJ2-2; D is possibly TRBD1 or TRBD2 (5 bases each). Germline assignment: CDR1 MNHEY and CDR2 SVGEGT. V was clipped by 6 bases and J by 5 bases, with 10 bases between them. The CDR3 consists of 13 residues.

The J gene is TRBJ2-1, the V gene TRBV7-9; the D call may be TRBD1 or TRBD2 (6 bases each). The length of the CDR3 is 17 residues. Deletions cut 0 bases from V and 5 bases from J, with 17 bases between. Germline V lookup: CDR1 SEHNR, CDR2 FQNEAQ (reference sequence). The CDR3 DNA sequence: TGTGCCAGCAGCTTAGCACTCTCAGGGGCGGGAAACAATGAGCAGTTCTTC. Residues: CASSLALSGAGNNEQFF.

This chain links TRBV9 with TRBJ2-1; TRBD2 aligns across 10 bases. The CDR3 loop spans 16 amino acids. Per the germline V gene, CDR1 is SGDLS and CDR2 is YYNGEE. The junction had 7 bases not matched to a gene; V was cut back by 3 bases and J by 4 bases. CDR3 bases: TGTGCCAGCAGCGACCCGCTAGCGGGAGTTTACAATGAGCAGTTCTTC. Translated, it gives CASSDPLAGVYNEQFF.

This clonotype was seen only a few times. CDR3 in DNA: TGTGCCAGCAGCTATGAGCAGGGTCAAGAGACCCAGTACTTC. Its protein is CASSYEQGQETQYF. The chain combines TRBV13 with TRBJ2-5; perhaps TRBD1 as D (5 bases). Trimming pared 4 bases from V and 2 bases from J, leaving 11 bases between. Germline CDR1 is PRHDT and CDR2 is FYEKMQ (reference sequence). The CDR3 loop spans 14 amino acids.

This clonotype was counted at least ten times. The chain combines TRBV4-2 with TRBJ2-1; 14 bases line up with TRBD2. Germline CDR1 reads LGHNA; CDR2 reads YNFKEQ. V lost 3 bases to trimming and J lost 2 bases; unmatched junction nucleotides: 6. This CDR3 has 18 residues. CDR3 residues: CASSQAGTSGGAYNEQFF. DNA of the CDR3: TGTGCCAGCAGCCAGGCCGGGACTAGCGGGGGAGCCTACAATGAGCAGTTCTTC.

This clonotype was counted only a few times. CDR3 nucleotides: TGTGCCAGCAGTTCCTGGGCTTGGGAGCAGTACTTC. Encoded protein: CASSSWAWEQYF. The V gene is TRBV28, the J gene TRBJ2-7; no firm D call. Germline-derived CDR1 and CDR2 are MDHEN and SYDVKM. Trimming stripped 4 bases from V and 7 bases from J, with 11 bases between. CDR3 length: 12 residues.

A few counts support this clonotype. The V call is TRBV28, the J call TRBJ2-7; D not resolved. Germline V CDR1 and CDR2: MDHEN, SYDVKM. Trimming pared 2 bases from V and 4 bases from J, leaving 18 bases between. The CDR3 is 16 amino acids. The CDR3 spells CASSLGVTGLSYEQYF. The CDR3 bases are TGTGCCAGCAGTTTAGGAGTTACGGGCCTTTCGTACGAGCAGTACTTC.

This clonotype appeared a few times. The chain links TRBV7-3 to TRBJ1-5, with D tentatively TRBD1 (6 bases). From germline, CDR1 is SGHTA and CDR2 FQGTGA. The CDR3 runs to 16 residues. V was shortened by 5 bases and J by 7 bases, with 21 bases between the two germline ends. The CDR3 loop reads CASSPIRGFKGQPQHF. CDR3 DNA sequence: TGTGCCAGCAGCCCTATCAGGGGCTTTAAGGGACAGCCCCAGCATTTT.

This clonotype was recorded a few times. The chain joins TRBV15 to TRBJ2-1; weak D call: TRBD1 (7 bases). Germline V gene data show CDR1 as LNHNV and CDR2 as YYDKDF (reference sequence). The CDR3 consists of 15 residues. The germline V and J ends were trimmed by 5 bases and 3 bases, with 14 bases remaining between them. The CDR3 is CATSRYRGGYNEQFF. The CDR3 region has the DNA TGTGCCACCAGCCGCTACAGGGGAGGCTACAATGAGCAGTTCTTC.

The chain uses TRBV20-1 and TRBJ2-7; D possibly corresponds to TRBD2 (5 bases). In germline, CDR1 is DFQATT, CDR2 SNEGSKA (reference sequence). The CDR3 is 15 amino acids. Trimming shortened V by 5 bases and J by 0 bases, and 17 bases separated the two germline ends. The CDR3 coding sequence is TGCAGTGCTCCCCGGAGCGGCCCGAGCTCCTACGAGCAGTACTTC. This gives the protein CSAPRSGPSSYEQYF.

This clonotype occurred a few times. This chain uses TRBV12-3 or TRBV12-4 with TRBJ2-1, with 13 bases matching TRBD2. The CDR3 is made up of 18 amino acids. Trimming took 3 bases from V and 7 from J; bases not matched to a gene: 12. The CDR3 DNA reads as TGTGCCAGCAGTTTCCTGGCCGGGACTAGCGGGGTTTGGAATGAGCAGTTCTTC. Translating it yields CASSFLAGTSGVWNEQFF.

This clonotype was seen a few times. J is TRBJ2-7 and V is TRBV6-2 or TRBV6-3, with D unclear. CDR1 and CDR2 (germline): MNHEY, SVGEGT. The ends were cut back, 2 bases at V and 6 bases at J, with 8 bases in the middle. The CDR3 is 12 amino acids. The chain's CDR3 is CASSYTVGEQYF. CDR3 nucleotide sequence: TGTGCCAGCAGTTACACTGTTGGCGAGCAGTACTTC.

This clonotype was seen more than once but under ten times. The chain links TRBV29-1 to TRBJ2-5; TRBD2 aligns across 7 bases. This CDR3 contains 12 residues. Germline CDR1 SQVTM, CDR2 ANQGSEA. V shed 7 bases and J 1 base; nucleotides not matched to a gene: 3. The CDR3 sequence: CSARGGQETQYF. DNA for the CDR3: TGCAGCGCCCGCGGGGGCCAAGAGACCCAGTACTTC. Supplemented by reference TRBV29-1 and TRBJ2-5, the full variable domain reads SAVISQKPSRDICQRGTSLTIQCQVDSQVTMMFWYRQQPGQSLTLIATANQGSEATYESGFVIDKFPISRPNLTFSTLTVSNMSPEDSSIYLCSARGGQETQYFGPGTRLLVL.

This clonotype turned up a few times. The rearrangement joins TRBV18 to TRBJ2-5; TRBD1 is a possible D gene (5 bases). The germline V gene encodes CDR1 KGHSH and CDR2 LQKENI. Trimming took off 4 bases at V and 2 bases at J, with 11 bases between the two ends. The CDR3 contains 14 residues. The CDR3 here is CASSHDRNQETQYF. The CDR3 DNA reads TGTGCCAGCTCACATGACAGAAATCAAGAGACCCAGTACTTC.

This clonotype has just a few counts. The chain links TRBV7-9 to TRBJ2-7; TRBD2 might be the D (6 bases). Germline assignment: CDR1 SEHNR and CDR2 FQNEAQ (reference sequence). V lost 4 bases, J lost 2 bases, and 18 bases lay in between. The CDR3 runs to 16 residues. In DNA form, the CDR3 reads TGTGCCAGCAGCTCCAGCCTCGGGGGTTTCCCCTACGAGCAGTACTTC. As protein: CASSSSLGGFPYEQYF.

In its sample, this clonotype was seen a few times. This sequence joins TRBV10-3 and TRBJ2-1; D unresolved. Per the germline V gene, CDR1 is ENHRY and CDR2 is SYGVKD. The CDR3 spans 13 residues. V dropped 4 bases and J dropped 1 base, with 5 bases sitting between them. This CDR3 is CAISVGSYNEQFF. In DNA, the CDR3 is TGTGCCATCAGTGTAGGGTCCTACAATGAGCAGTTCTTC.

This chain connects TRBV19 to TRBJ2-1; 7 bases are shared with TRBD1. Losses at the gene ends were 5 bases for V and 7 bases for J; bases not matched to a gene: 8. In germline, CDR1 is LNHDA, CDR2 SQIVND (reference sequence). The CDR3 runs 14 residues. The DNA for the CDR3 is TGTGCCAGTAGTGATGAGGGGGCGCGAAATGAGCAGTTCTTC. As protein: CASSDEGARNEQFF.

The chain has TRBV9 and TRBJ1-1, with D hard to call. The CDR3 covers 13 residues. V was clipped by 0 bases and J by 4 bases, with 7 bases between them. The germline V gene has CDR1 SGDLS and CDR2 YYNGEE. As DNA, the CDR3 is TGTGCCAGCAGCGTAGAGGACGGCACTGAAGCTTTCTTT. This gives the protein CASSVEDGTEAFF.

This clonotype appeared a few times. This rearrangement joins TRBV4-1 to TRBJ2-6; D gene unclear. CDR1 is MGHRA and CDR2 is YSYEKL in the germline V gene. The V end was cut by 0 bases, the J end by 0 bases, with 12 bases between. This CDR3 spans 18 amino acids. CDR3 sequence reads: CASSQDLSDYSGANVLTF. The CDR3 bases are TGCGCCAGCAGCCAAGATTTGTCAGATTACTCTGGGGCCAACGTCCTGACTTTC.

This sequence joins TRBV3-1 and TRBJ2-1; TRBD2 agrees at 13 bases. Germline CDR1 is LGHDT and CDR2 is YNNKEL (reference sequence). With 4 bases clipped from V and 6 bases from J, the junction kept 12 bases outside the gene matches. CDR3 size: 18 residues. Here the CDR3 reads CASSPRTSGGFGANEQFF. Here the CDR3 DNA reads TGTGCCAGCAGCCCCCGGACTAGCGGGGGCTTCGGGGCCAATGAGCAGTTCTTC.

This clonotype has a handful of counts. The chain carries TRBV6-9 and TRBJ1-1; 7 bases are a match to TRBD1. V dropped 1 base and J dropped 1; count of bases not matched to a gene: 9. CDR1 MNHGY and CDR2 SVAAGI come from the germline V gene. The CDR3 loop spans 17 amino acids. The CDR3 DNA reads as TGTGCCAGCAGTTATTACGGGACAGCTACCTCGAACACTGAAGCTTTCTTT. Its translation is CASSYYGTATSNTEAFF.

This clonotype has only a few counts. This rearrangement joins TRBV20-1 to TRBJ2-3; D possibly matches TRBD1 or TRBD2 (5 bases each). The CDR3 runs 14 residues. Deletions cut 3 bases from V and 6 bases from J, with 16 bases between. Germline loops: CDR1 DFQATT, CDR2 SNEGSKA (reference sequence). The CDR3 bases are TGCAGTGCTAGCATCCAGGGACCGTCGGATACGCAGTATTTT. Translating it yields CSASIQGPSDTQYF.

The chain joins TRBV5-1 to TRBJ1-2, with 8 positions matching TRBD1. The V gene end was trimmed by 2 bases and the J gene end by 3 bases; junction bases not matched to a gene: 6. The CDR3 runs 15 residues. Germline V gene lookup returns CDR1 SGHRS and CDR2 YFSETQ. CDR3 DNA sequence: TGCGCCAGCAGCTTAGGGACAGGAGTTTACTATGGCTACACCTTC. Encoded protein: CASSLGTGVYYGYTF. Combining the CDR3 with reference TRBV5-1 and TRBJ1-2 gives the whole variable domain KAGVTQTPRYLIKTRGQQVTLSCSPISGHRSVSWYQQTPGQGLQFLFEYFSETQRNKGNFPGRFSGRQFSNSRSEMNVSTLELGDSALYLCASSLGTGVYYGYTFGSGTRLTVV.

The gene calls are TRBV12-3 or TRBV12-4 and TRBJ2-5; perhaps TRBD2 as D (7 bases). CDR3 length: 16 amino acids. The ends were cut back, 5 bases at V and 4 bases at J, with 20 bases in the middle. Here the CDR3 reads CASSPAGASGRETQYF. The DNA for the CDR3 is TGTGCCAGCAGTCCCGCGGGGGCTTCGGGGCGAGAGACCCAGTACTTC.

This clonotype was counted at least ten times. The V and J genes are TRBV5-1 and TRBJ2-2; D unresolved. Germline V gene data show CDR1 as SGHRS and CDR2 as YFSETQ. The CDR3 length is 14 residues. V was cut by 4 bases and J by 6 bases, with 13 bases left in between. In DNA, the CDR3 is TGCGCCAGCAGCCCAAAAGATCAAGCCGGGGAGCTGTTTTTT. Translation gives CASSPKDQAGELFF.

The rearrangement uses TRBV4-1 and TRBJ2-3; maybe TRBD2 (5 bases). The CDR3 is 16 residues long. Germline CDR1 and CDR2: MGHRA and YSYEKL. Trimming stripped 0 bases from V and 2 bases from J, with 12 bases between. CDR3 sequence reads: CASSQETIPLTDTQYF. As DNA, the CDR3 is TGCGCCAGCAGCCAAGAGACTATCCCACTCACAGATACGCAGTATTTT.

This clonotype was observed a handful of times. V is TRBV4-2 and J is TRBJ2-2; D not resolved. The CDR3 consists of 13 residues. V was trimmed by 5 bases and J by 6 bases, leaving 10 bases between them. Germline CDR1 and CDR2: LGHNA and YNFKEQ. In DNA, the CDR3 is TGTGCCAGCAGCGCCGGGTTGGCCGGGGAGCTGTTTTTT. Its translation is CASSAGLAGELFF.

The sample holds a few counts of this clonotype. V gene TRBV2 combines with J gene TRBJ2-7; tentative D call: TRBD2 (5 bases). The CDR3 is made up of 15 amino acids. V was trimmed by 3 bases and J by 0 bases, leaving 12 bases between them. The germline V gene has CDR1 SNHLY and CDR2 FYNNEI. CDR3 sequence reads: CASSDGLDFSYEQYF. DNA of the CDR3: TGTGCCAGCAGTGATGGTTTGGACTTCTCCTACGAGCAGTACTTC.

This clonotype occurred a few times. The J gene is TRBJ2-2, the V gene TRBV7-3; 10 bases fit TRBD2. The trim removed 5 bases at V and 2 bases at J, leaving 5 bases unmatched. The CDR3 is made up of 16 amino acids. Germline values: CDR1 SGHTA, CDR2 FQGTGA. In DNA form, the CDR3 reads TGTGCCAGCAGCACCTCTAGCGGGGGCAACACCGGGGAGCTGTTTTTT. Its protein product is CASSTSSGGNTGELFF.

This clonotype was seen a handful of times. This sequence joins TRBV6-1 and TRBJ2-6, with 8 bases aligning to TRBD1. This CDR3 comprises 16 residues. CDR1 is MNHNS, CDR2 SASEGT, per germline. Losses at the gene ends were 6 bases for V and 1 base for J; bases not matched to a gene: 5. The CDR3 DNA sequence: TGTGCCAGCAGAGGACAGGGACGGTCTGGGGCCAACGTCCTGACTTTC. It encodes CASRGQGRSGANVLTF.

This clonotype came up a few times. The chain links TRBV20-1 to TRBJ2-5; D unclear. V lost 7 bases and J lost 4, with 10 bases in between. The CDR3 loop spans 11 amino acids. The germline CDR1 and CDR2 sequences are DFQATT and SNEGSKA (reference sequence). The CDR3 coding sequence is TGCAGTGTATCGGAACGAGAGACCCAGTACTTC. This translates into CSVSERETQYF.